The rows below give T cell receptor beta chains drawn from one sample of a study of technical replicates of blood from a handful of donors. Assay: immunoSEQ multiplex PCR; the TCRdb copy retains only in-frame clones and omits some. The data contain about 79,000 clones, approximately 94% of them singletons. The source material was T cells isolated from PBMCs. All receptors come from a human donor in good health. Both conserved end residues are part of each CDR3. The D gene is left open where the match is weak. Only some rows state a clone size, as once, few, many or a class for expanded clones.

cdr3_nt,cdr3_aa,d_call,clone_size,cdr3_length,v_call,j_call
TGTGCCAGCAGTTTATCCTGGTACCATGGACAGGGACCCAATCAGCCCCAGCATTTT,CASSLSWYHGQGPNQPQHF,TRBD1,NA,19,TRBV28,TRBJ1-5
TGTGCCAGCAGTGTTTACCAGGGATCTGGAAACACCATATATTTT,CASSVYQGSGNTIYF,NA,NA,15,TRBV2,TRBJ1-3
TGTGCCAGTAGTGCGTCGACAGGGGGCGAAATGGGCTACACCTTC,CASSASTGGEMGYTF,TRBD1,NA,15,TRBV19,TRBJ1-2
TGTGCCAGTAGTATAGCGGGGAGCTCCTACGAGCAGTACTTC,CASSIAGSSYEQYF,NA,NA,14,TRBV19,TRBJ2-7
TGTGCCAGCAGACTCGGACAGGATACTTCCTACGAGCAGTACTTC,CASRLGQDTSYEQYF,TRBD1,NA,15,TRBV6-5,TRBJ2-7
TGTGCCAGCAGCACCTCACCCAGGAACACTGAAGCTTTCTTT,CASSTSPRNTEAFF,NA,NA,14,TRBV5-4,TRBJ1-1
TGCGCCAGCAGTCGTTTCAGGGCAGTTTCTAGCAATCAGCCCCAGCATTTT,CASSRFRAVSSNQPQHF,NA,NA,17,TRBV10-2,TRBJ1-5
TGCAGCGTCCTCGGACAGTACAATGAGCAGTTCTTC,CSVLGQYNEQFF,NA,NA,12,TRBV29-1,TRBJ2-1
TGTGCCAGCAGACCCGAGGTAGCTAACACCGGGGAGCTGTTTTTT,CASRPEVANTGELFF,NA,NA,15,TRBV27,TRBJ2-2
TGCGCCAGCAGTCAAAGCAGGGAAGTTACTGGGGCCAACGTCCTGACTTTC,CASSQSREVTGANVLTF,NA,NA,17,TRBV23-1,TRBJ2-6
TGCGCCAGCAGCCAAGGCCCAGGGGGATGGACTGAAGCTTTCTTT,CASSQGPGGWTEAFF,TRBD1,NA,15,TRBV4-1,TRBJ1-1
TGTGCCACCAGCAGCGTATCCCACCTGAGAGAGGCTACAGGTTTGAGAGGTTACACCTTC,CATSSVSHLREATGLRGYTF,NA,NA,20,TRBV15,TRBJ1-2
TGTGCCAGCAGTTACAGGGGAAGCAATCAGCCCCAGCATTTT,CASSYRGSNQPQHF,NA,NA,14,TRBV6-5,TRBJ1-5
TGTGCCAGCAGGAACCCCGGGACACACGGAGGTGGCTACACCTTC,CASRNPGTHGGGYTF,NA,NA,15,TRBV6-5,TRBJ1-2
TGCGCCAGCAGCTTGTCCCGGGTCCCTGGGGCCAACGTCCTGACTTTC,CASSLSRVPGANVLTF,NA,NA,16,TRBV5-1,TRBJ2-6
TGTGCCAGCAGCACAGGGACAGGGGATCGCTATGGCTACACCTTC,CASSTGTGDRYGYTF,TRBD1,NA,15,TRBV7-3,TRBJ1-2
TGTGCCAGCAGCCTTAGGACTAGCGGTTACAATGAGCAGTTCTTC,CASSLRTSGYNEQFF,TRBD2,few,15,TRBV11-2,TRBJ2-1
TGTGCCAGGGGACAGCCACGGTCCTACGAGCAGTACTTC,CARGQPRSYEQYF,TRBD1,NA,13,TRBV2,TRBJ2-7